A single sample gave rise to the 29 T cell receptor beta chains below, sequenced in a study of tumor-infiltrating lymphocytes in primary liver carcinoma. Investigators took RNA and DNA out together from approximately 22-30 mg of unsorted bulk tissue. TCR beta cDNA came from roughly 450 ng total RNA, primed with a constant-region primer. Nested multiplex PCR, run for three rounds with slightly modified ARM-PCR, yielded TCR beta libraries. The first two PCR rounds used TRBV1-TRBV30 forward primers with a C-beta reverse primer, nine to eleven cycles each. TCRdb redid the calling of the multiplex PCR reads with MiXCR, one entry per CDR3 protein. The profile shows about 75,000 distinct CDR3 sequences, roughly 69% of them singletons. Sequencing used tumor-adjacent normal liver tissue. These TCRs come from a man aged 40-49 years with primary liver carcinoma and hepatitis B virus infection.

In the case of this clonotype: At one of its ends the junction is not consistent with the germline gene, which may arise from a read error. This chain joins TRBV11-2 and TRBJ2-2; possibly TRBD1 for D (6 bases). The CDR3 loop spans 17 amino acids. The germline V gene encodes CDR1 SGHAT and CDR2 FQNNGV. The CDR3 DNA follows: TGCGCCAGCAGCTTAGATCATCGGGGTAGGGACACCCGGGAGCTGTTTTTT. Its translation: CASSLDHRGRDTRELFF. Complete variable domain (other parts from reference TRBV11-2 and TRBJ2-2): EAGVAQSPRYKIIEKRQSVAFWCNPISGHATLYWYQQILGQGPKLLIQFQNNGVVDDSQLPKDRFSAERLKGVDSTLKIQPAKLEDSAVYLCASSLDHRGRDTRELFFGEGSRLTVL.

The chain links TRBV2 to TRBJ2-3, with D uncertain. CDR1 and CDR2 (germline): SNHLY, FYNNEI. Trimming took off 7 bases at V and 0 bases at J, with 17 bases between the two ends. There are 16 residues in the CDR3. The CDR3 region has the DNA TGTGCCAGCACCCGAAGGGCTGCTACTAGCACAGATACGCAGTATTTT. The encoded protein is CASTRRAATSTDTQYF. Full variable domain (rest looked up from reference TRBV2 and TRBJ2-3): EPEVTQTPSHQVTQMGQEVILRCVPISNHLYFYWYRQILGQKVEFLVSFYNNEISEKSEIFDDQFSVERPDGSNFTLKIRSTKLEDSAMYFCASTRRAATSTDTQYFGPGTRLTVL.

The chain combines TRBV12-5 with TRBJ2-7, with 8 bases that match TRBD2. Germline CDR1 and CDR2: LGHNT and FRNRAP. V was clipped by 8 bases and J by 2 bases; unmatched bases: 14. The CDR3 sequence is 16 residues long. CDR3: CASTIVAGLFPYEQYF. The CDR3 nucleotides read TGTGCTAGTACAATAGTAGCGGGATTATTCCCCTACGAGCAGTACTTC.

Points on this clonotype: It may be a read error: a sequence one base away is much more abundant. The missing conserved phenylalanine or tryptophan at the end of this CDR3 makes a read error likely. The chain joins TRBV29-1 to TRBJ1-5; D remains unclear. CDR3 size: 12 residues. V dropped 4 bases and J dropped 2 bases, with 6 bases sitting between them. Germline V gene data show CDR1 as SQVTM and CDR2 as ANQGSEA. CDR3 region: CSVGGGNQPQHV. DNA of the CDR3: TGCAGCGTTGGGGGAGGCAATCAGCCCCAGCATGTT.

On this clonotype: Germline and junction disagree at one end, which may indicate a read error. V usage is TRBV7-9 and J usage is TRBJ1-1, with D possibly TRBD1 on 5 matching bases. CDR1 is SEHNR, CDR2 FQNEAQ, per germline (reference sequence). This CDR3 has 13 amino acids. The DNA of the CDR3 is TGTGCTAGCAGCTTAGGGGCGGACTCCGTAGCTTTCTTT. Its protein is CASSLGADSVAFF.

As for this clonotype: Germline is not matched at one junction end, which may reflect a read error. The V and J genes are TRBV6-6 and TRBJ2-7, with D perhaps TRBD2 (5 bases). This CDR3 region has 15 residues. Germline CDR1 reads MNHNY; CDR2 reads SVGAGI (reference sequence). This chain's CDR3 is CTSSHDTYGNYEQYF. CDR3 bases: TGTACCAGTAGTCACGACACTTACGGGAACTACGAGCAGTACTTC.

In regard to this clonotype: The junction shows a germline mismatch at one end, possibly a read error. The chain uses TRBV12-3 or TRBV12-4 and TRBJ1-5; 8 bases align to TRBD1. The CDR3 runs to 17 residues. CDR3 region: CSSSPSVLDRDGQPQHF. The CDR3, as DNA: TGTTCCAGCAGTCCATCGGTGTTGGACAGGGACGGTCAGCCCCAGCATTTC.

As for this clonotype: One end of the junction fails to match germline, which may point to a read error. The CDR3 sequence is CTSSYKTVNTEAFF. CDR3 nucleotides: TGTACCAGCAGCTATAAGACAGTAAACACTGAAGCTTTCTTT. The chain couples TRBV5-4 to TRBJ1-1; a possible D gene is TRBD1 (5 bases). Germline loops: CDR1 SGHNT, CDR2 YYREEE (reference sequence). The length of the CDR3 is 14 residues.

As for this clonotype: This may arise from a read error, as a much more abundant clone is one base away. V usage is TRBV7-9 and J usage is TRBJ2-7; TRBD2 agrees at 11 bases. The CDR3 is 17 residues long. Per germline, CDR1 SEHNR and CDR2 FQNEAQ (reference sequence). Here the CDR3 reads CARSLGSGTSGGYEQYF. The CDR3 DNA reads as TGTGCCAGAAGCTTAGGGTCCGGGACTAGCGGAGGCTACGAGCAGTACTTC.

A word on this clonotype: An end of the junction differs from the germline gene, which may be a read error. The DNA of the CDR3 is TGTGCCAGAAGCTTAGCTAGGATCGGAGGAAGGGAGCAGTTCTTC. Its protein product is CARSLARIGGREQFF. The chain couples TRBV11-2 to TRBJ2-1; the D gene is possibly TRBD2 (5 bases). The length of the CDR3 is 15 residues. Germline lookup yields CDR1 SGHAT and CDR2 FQNNGV.

Of note for this clonotype: One end of the junction does not line up with germline, which may come from a read error. The rearrangement links TRBV4-2 to TRBJ2-1; D gene uncertain. Germline V gene lookup returns CDR1 LGHNA and CDR2 YNFKEQ. The CDR3 consists of 12 residues. CDR3 region: CVSSVGVNEQFF. The DNA of the CDR3 is TGTGTCAGCAGCGTCGGTGTAAATGAGCAGTTCTTT.

As to this clonotype: A read error may account for a junction end that differs from germline. This chain joins TRBV12-3 or TRBV12-4 and TRBJ2-5, with 7 bases identical to TRBD1. There are 13 residues in the CDR3. The CDR3 loop is CASSLTGTETQYF. The CDR3 DNA is TGTGCCAGCAGTTTAACAGGGACAGAGACCCAATACTTC.

The chain joins TRBV7-9 to TRBJ2-1; 9 nucleotides align to TRBD2. Germline-derived CDR1 and CDR2 are SEHNR and FQNEAQ (reference sequence). Germline trimming cut 3 bases from V and 8 bases from J; bases unmatched to any gene: 17. This CDR3 has 18 amino acids. CDR3 DNA sequence: TGTGCCAGCAGCTTGGCGGTTACTAGCGGGCCTGAGGGCGATGAGCAGTTCTTC. It encodes CASSLAVTSGPEGDEQFF.

Details on this clonotype: A much larger clone is a single base away; this may be a read error. The V call is TRBV5-1, the J call TRBJ2-5; TRBD2 agrees at 7 bases. This CDR3 is 15 amino acids long. The germline CDR1 and CDR2 sequences are SGHRS and YFSETQ. The CDR3: CASSSYGGSGEIQYF. The CDR3 coding sequence is TGCGCCAGCAGCTCCTACGGGGGGTCGGGAGAGATCCAGTACTTC.

With regard to this clonotype: Sequence at one end of the junction differs from germline and may be a read error. This chain joins TRBV27 and TRBJ2-1, with D possibly being TRBD1 (6 bases). The germline V gene has CDR1 MNHEY and CDR2 SMNVEV (reference sequence). The CDR3 length is 15 residues. As DNA, the CDR3 is TGTGCCAGGAGTTTATCGAGGGACACTTACAATGAGCAGTTCTTC. Residues: CARSLSRDTYNEQFF.

The chain employs TRBV7-8 and TRBJ2-1; tentatively, D is TRBD2 (5 bases). CDR3 size: 18 residues. V lost 7 bases to trimming and J lost 0 bases, with 22 bases between them. Germline CDR1 and CDR2: SGHVS and FQNEAQ. This CDR3 reads CASNPLGGSAISYNEQFF. For the CDR3, the DNA is TGTGCCAGCAACCCACTTGGAGGCTCAGCGATCTCCTACAATGAGCAGTTCTTC.

As concerns this clonotype: A much bigger clone sits one base away, suggesting this may be a read error. CDR3 protein: CASSEVENTDAFF. The CDR3 region has the DNA TGCGCCAGCAGTGAAGTAGAAAACACTGATGCTTTCTTT. The chain has TRBV10-2 and TRBJ1-1; D unclear. The germline V gene has CDR1 WSHSY and CDR2 SAAADI. The CDR3 has 13 residues.

The genes are TRBV12-5 and TRBJ2-5; a weak D match, TRBD1 (5 bases). V was trimmed by 0 bases and J by 3 bases, leaving 5 bases between them. The CDR3 loop spans 13 amino acids. The V gene's germline CDR1 is LGHNT and CDR2 FRNRAP. The CDR3 protein is CASGLVGEETQYF. The CDR3 nucleotides read TGTGCTAGTGGTTTGGTAGGGGAAGAGACCCAGTACTTC. The full variable domain, completed using reference TRBV12-5 and TRBJ2-5, is DARVTQTPRHKVTEMGQEVTMRCQPILGHNTVFWYRQTMMQGLELLAYFRNRAPLDDSGMPKDRFSAEMPDATLATLKIQPSEPRDSAVYFCASGLVGEETQYFGPGTRLLVL.

Note on this clonotype: The junction departs from the called germline gene at one end, perhaps through a read error. In DNA, the CDR3 is TGTGCCAACAGCCTGATGCGGGTCCCTCAGGACACCGGGGAGCTGTTTTTT. Its translation: CANSLMRVPQDTGELFF. The chain is built from TRBV11-2 and TRBJ2-2; maybe TRBD2 (5 bases). Germline V lookup: CDR1 SGHAT, CDR2 FQNNGV. This CDR3 spans 17 amino acids.

With respect to this clonotype: The germline gene is not matched at one end of the junction; a read error may be the cause. The rearrangement links TRBV10-2 to TRBJ2-7; 11 nucleotides match TRBD2. CDR1 is WSHSY and CDR2 is SAAADI in the germline V gene. The CDR3 is 17 amino acids. CDR3 loop: CASRHLLAGARTYEQSF. CDR3 nucleotides: TGCGCCAGCAGGCACCTACTAGCGGGAGCTAGGACCTACGAGCAATCCTTC.

Points on this clonotype: Germline and junction disagree at one end, which may indicate a read error. The chain joins TRBV10-2 to TRBJ2-5; 7 nucleotides align to TRBD1. Germline CDR1 is WSHSY and CDR2 is SAAADI. CDR3 length: 14 amino acids. The CDR3 is CASSVPGQLEAQYF. The CDR3, as DNA: TGCGCTAGCAGTGTCCCGGGACAGTTAGAGGCCCAGTACTTC.

About this clonotype itself: A junction end diverges from the germline sequence, so it may reflect a read error. This chain joins TRBV11-2 and TRBJ1-1; D remains unclear. Germline values: CDR1 SGHAT, CDR2 FQNNGV. The CDR3 consists of 13 residues. CDR3 nucleotides: TGTGCCAGCAACTTAGTAGATAACACCGAAGCTTTATTT. As protein: CASNLVDNTEALF.

This clonotype was detected only a few times. A clone one base away is much larger, so this may be a read error. The V gene is TRBV6-1, the J gene TRBJ2-2, with a tentative D call TRBD2 (6 bases). CDR3 length: 14 amino acids. Germline assignment: CDR1 MNHNS and CDR2 SASEGT. Here the CDR3 reads CVSSLGRSTGELFF. CDR3 sequence (DNA): TGTGTCAGCAGTCTCGGGAGAAGCACCGGGGAGCTGTTTTTT.

V and J are TRBV7-9 and TRBJ2-1; a weak D match, TRBD2 (5 bases). V was trimmed by 5 bases and J by 8 bases, leaving 19 bases between them. CDR3 length: 15 residues. Per the germline V gene, CDR1 is SEHNR and CDR2 is FQNEAQ (reference sequence). The CDR3 protein is CASSLQDGDVDEQFF. In DNA form, the CDR3 reads TGTGCCAGCAGCCTCCAGGACGGGGATGTCGATGAGCAGTTCTTC.

This clonotype was recorded a few times. A much larger clone differs from this one at a single base, so this may be a read error. The chain couples TRBV29-1 to TRBJ2-5, with unresolved D. Per the germline V gene, CDR1 is SQVTM and CDR2 is ANQGSEA. There are 13 residues in the CDR3. DNA of the CDR3: TGCAGCGTTGAAGCCTCGGTACAAGAGACCCAGTGCTTC. Its protein is CSVEASVQETQCF.

About this clonotype itself: The germline gene is not matched at one end of the junction; a read error may be the cause. The chain links TRBV5-6 to TRBJ1-1, with D unresolved. The CDR3 sequence is 15 residues long. Looked up from germline, CDR1 is SGHDT and CDR2 is YYEEEE. The CDR3 nucleotides read TGTGCCAGCAGCTTGGGGGAGGTTACGAACACTGATGCTTTCTTT. This translates into CASSLGEVTNTDAFF. The full variable domain, its missing parts supplied by reference TRBV5-6 and TRBJ1-1, is DAGVTQSPTHLIKTRGQQVTLRCSPKSGHDTVSWYQQALGQGPQFIFQYYEEEERQRGNFPDRFSGHQFPNYSSELNVNALLLGDSALYLCASSLGEVTNTDAFFGQGTRLTVV.

J is TRBJ2-1 and V is TRBV5-6; D gene ambiguous. Germline CDR1 reads SGHDT; CDR2 reads YYEEEE. V was cut by 0 bases and J by 0 bases, with 13 bases left in between. The CDR3 contains 17 residues. CDR3 sequence: CASSLGRVYLSYNEQFF. CDR3 DNA sequence: TGTGCCAGCAGCTTGGGACGGGTCTACCTCTCCTACAATGAGCAGTTCTTC.

This clonotype was recorded at least ten times. The chain carries TRBV4-1 and TRBJ1-4; D gene ambiguous. Germline values: CDR1 MGHRA, CDR2 YSYEKL. The CDR3 is 14 residues long. Trimming took off 1 base at V and 5 bases at J, with 8 bases between the two ends. The CDR3 nucleotides read TGCGCCAGCAGCCAAGGGGCCCGAAATGAAAAACTGTTTTTT. This translates into CASSQGARNEKLFF.

As regards this clonotype: It may be a read error: a sequence one base away is much more abundant. This chain links TRBV28 with TRBJ2-5; D possibly matches TRBD1 or TRBD2 (7 bases each). CDR1 and CDR2 from the germline V gene are MDHEN and SYDVKM. This CDR3 has 15 residues. Here the CDR3 DNA reads TGTGTCAGCAGGGGGGGACACCGCTACCAAGAGACCCAGTACTTC. Its protein product is CVSRGGHRYQETQYF. The full variable domain, rest sourced from reference TRBV28 and TRBJ2-5, is DVKVTQSSRYLVKRTGEKVFLECVQDMDHENMFWYRQDPGLGLRLIYFSYDVKMKEKGDIPEGYSVSREKKERFSLILESASTNQTSMYLCVSRGGHRYQETQYFGPGTRLLVL.